Below, 5 T cell receptor beta chains from the same sample are listed, as sequenced in a study of blood T cell repertoires in COVID-19. Measured with immunoSEQ multiplex PCR; TCRdb has only the in-frame clones, and not every one. Of about 120,000 clones detected, about four fifths appear once; the ten largest clones hold roughly an eighth. The specimen was peripheral blood. The receptors come from a human donor in a cohort sampled during active COVID-19.

This sequence joins TRBV10-3 and TRBJ1-2, with 9 bases fitting TRBD1. The CDR3 has 12 residues. J gave up 3 bases and V 8 bases, and 1 base lay outside the gene matches. Germline CDR1 is ENHRY and CDR2 is SYGVKD. The CDR3 DNA sequence: TGTGCCATCGACAGGGGGGACTATGGCTACACCTTC. This encodes CAIDRGDYGYTF.

This chain connects TRBV9 to TRBJ2-2; 8 nucleotides match TRBD2. V lost 1 base, J lost 2 bases, and 13 bases stayed unmatched. CDR3 length equals 19 residues. Germline-derived CDR1 and CDR2 are SGDLS and YYNGEE. The CDR3 nucleotides are TGTGCCAGCAGCGTACACGGCTCTCGGGGGGGCATTAACACCGGGGAGCTGTTTTTT. It yields the protein CASSVHGSRGGINTGELFF.

The J gene is TRBJ2-1, the V gene TRBV18; 8 bases are a match to TRBD2. V dropped 3 bases and J dropped 8; count of bases not matched to a gene: 15. The CDR3 is 17 residues long. Per the germline V gene, CDR1 is KGHSH and CDR2 is LQKENI. CDR3 sequence reads: CASSPRSSSGEVDEQFF. CDR3 DNA: TGTGCCAGCTCACCCCGCAGTAGTAGCGGGGAAGTCGATGAGCAGTTCTTC.

This clone was detected only once. V gene TRBV5-4 combines with J gene TRBJ1-2; TRBD1 agrees at 8 bases. Germline CDR1 SGHNT, CDR2 YYREEE (reference sequence). The CDR3 has 15 amino acids. V was clipped by 0 bases and J by 4 bases; unmatched bases: 5. DNA of the CDR3: TGTGCCAGCAGCTTGGATCAGGGGGCGGGCTATGGCTACACCTTC. Translated, it gives CASSLDQGAGYGYTF.

This clone was picked up one time. The chain couples TRBV3-1 (or the pseudogene TRBV3-2) to TRBJ1-2; 9 bases line up with TRBD1. The CDR3 is 15 residues long. Trimming cost V 3 bases and J 4 bases; bases outside gene matches: 6. Germline CDR1 and CDR2: LGHDT and YNNKEL (reference sequence). CDR3 amino acids: CASSQDDRGAYGYTF. The CDR3 DNA sequence: TGTGCCAGCAGCCAGGATGACAGGGGGGCCTATGGCTACACCTTC.